These T cell receptor beta chains were read from a single sample in a study of CD8+CD57+ T cells in acquired aplastic anemia. MiXCR, applied by TCRdb to the reads, yields one record per CDR3 protein. Of about 210,000 distinct CDR3 sequences listed, about a third are singletons. The source material was sorted CD4+, CD8+, or CD8+CD57+ T cells (not recorded which) from PBMCs. Receptors were obtained from a human donor in good health, serving as a control. Each CDR3 is given with its conserved first and last residue. A D gene is named only where the DNA matches it firmly. Some rows mark clone size as missing; the rest say once, few, many or name a class of expanded clone.

>TRBV4-1|NA|NA|TRBJ1-1
CASSPFGRQNTEAFF
TGCGCCAGCAGCCCCTTCGGACGGCAGAACACTGAAGCTTTCTTT
>TRBV20-1|many|NA|TRBJ2-5
CSAIKQETQYF
TGCAGTGCTATTAAACAAGAGACCCAGTACTTC
>TRBV29-1|many|TRBD1|TRBJ2-3
CSVVVTGGITDTQYF
TGCAGCGTCGTCGTTACAGGGGGCATTACAGATACGCAGTATTTT
>TRBV9|many|NA|TRBJ1-5
CASSAHMGNQPQHF
TGTGCCAGCAGCGCCCACATGGGCAATCAGCCCCAGCATTTT
>TRBV6-5|many|NA|TRBJ1-2
CATRTDGGYTF
TGTGCCACCCGGACAGACGGCGGCTACACCTTC
>TRBV6-5|NA|TRBD1|TRBJ2-7
CASSYHSGTGGYEQYF
TGTGCCAGCAGTTACCATTCTGGGACAGGGGGCTACGAGCAGTACTTC
>TRBV11-1|few|TRBD2|TRBJ2-7
CASSERGDYEQYF
TGTGCCAGCTCGGAGCGGGGTGACTACGAGCAGTACTTC
>TRBV6-1|NA|TRBD1|TRBJ2-1
CASTFHRDRAYNEQFF
TGTGCCAGCACCTTTCACCGGGACAGGGCCTACAATGAGCAGTTCTTC
>TRBV7-9|many|NA|TRBJ1-2
CASSVTPGTHGYTF
TGTGCCAGCAGCGTAACCCCCGGGACACATGGCTACACCTTC
>TRBV3-1|few|NA|TRBJ2-1
CASSQYAGSTYNEQFF
TGTGCCAGCAGCCAGTATGCGGGGAGCACCTACAATGAGCAGTTCTTC
>TRBV29-1|few|NA|TRBJ1-1
CSVMVARPEAFF
TGCAGCGTTATGGTAGCCAGGCCTGAAGCTTTCTTT
>TRBV20-1|NA|TRBD2|TRBJ2-3
CSASDGLAGGQWADTQYF
TGCAGTGCTTCGGACGGACTAGCGGGGGGGCAATGGGCAGATACGCAGTATTTT
>TRBV7-3|few|TRBD1|TRBJ1-2
CASSPRTGGGYTF
TGTGCCAGCAGCCCGAGGACAGGGGGCGGCTACACCTTC
>TRBV12-3/TRBV12-4|NA|NA|TRBJ1-2
CASSFSWGSGYTF
TGTGCCAGCAGTTTTTCCTGGGGAAGCGGCTACACCTTC
>TRBV20-1|NA|TRBD2|TRBJ2-2
CSARPRTSGATGELFF
TGCAGTGCTAGGCCCAGGACTAGCGGCGCCACCGGGGAGCTGTTTTTT
>TRBV5-1|NA|TRBD1|TRBJ1-2
CASSSTGANYGYTF
TGCGCCAGCAGCTCGACAGGGGCTAACTATGGCTACACCTTC
>TRBV12-3/TRBV12-4|NA|TRBD1|TRBJ2-1
CASRTGQVPYNEQFF
TGTGCCAGCAGAACAGGACAGGTCCCCTACAATGAGCAGTTCTTC
>TRBV12-3/TRBV12-4|NA|NA|TRBJ2-3
CASSMAGSTDTQYF
TGTGCCAGCAGCATGGCGGGGAGCACAGATACGCAGTATTTT
>TRBV29-1|once|NA|TRBJ2-3
CSAVLVTDTQYF
TGCAGCGCCGTACTAGTCACAGATACGCAGTATTTT
>TRBV30|NA|TRBD1|TRBJ1-2
CAWSPDRENYGYTF
TGTGCCTGGAGTCCCGACAGGGAAAACTATGGCTACACCTTC
>TRBV7-9|NA|NA|TRBJ2-7
CASSSRARIYEQYF
TGTGCCAGCAGCTCCCGGGCCAGAATCTACGAGCAGTACTTC
>TRBV19|many|TRBD2|TRBJ2-5
CASSIGRGSSQETQYF
TGTGCCAGTAGTATTGGGCGGGGGAGCAGCCAAGAGACCCAGTACTTC
>TRBV20-1|many|NA|TRBJ1-2
CSARTPREKGGYTF
TGCAGTGCTAGAACCCCCAGGGAAAAGGGAGGCTACACCTTC
>TRBV10-3|NA|NA|TRBJ2-6
CAISEGRAGANVLTF
TGTGCCATCAGTGAGGGTCGGGCTGGGGCCAACGTCCTGACTTTC
>TRBV5-1|many|TRBD2|TRBJ2-1
CASSLAGGGNNEQFF
TGCGCCAGCAGCTTGGCGGGAGGGGGTAACAATGAGCAGTTCTTC
>TRBV7-6|NA|TRBD1|TRBJ1-1
CAIRPGTGTTLGTEAFF
TGTGCCATCAGACCCGGGACAGGGACGACGTTGGGCACTGAAGCTTTCTTT
>TRBV6-1|few|TRBD1|TRBJ2-5
CASRRTGLDETQYF
TGTGCCAGCAGGAGGACAGGGCTCGATGAGACCCAGTACTTC
>TRBV7-8|few|NA|TRBJ1-1
CASSFAGDTEAFF
TGTGCCAGCAGCTTCGCGGGAGACACTGAAGCTTTCTTT